The 17 T cell receptor beta chains below come from one sample, sequenced in a study of T cell changes during pregnancy in multiple sclerosis. Here immunoSEQ multiplex PCR was the method, and the copy in TCRdb shows in-frame clones only, minus some. This table has tens of thousands of clones, roughly 92% appearing once. The sample here was peripheral blood, taken after pregnancy. The receptors were gathered from a female donor with multiple sclerosis, enrolled in a pregnancy study.

The chain combines TRBV7-9 with TRBJ2-3; TRBD2 agrees at 8 bases. Germline CDR1 reads SEHNR; CDR2 reads FQNEAQ (reference sequence). Trimming cost V 1 base and J 3 bases; bases outside gene matches: 6. The CDR3 covers 16 residues. CDR3 in DNA: TGTGCCAGCAGCTTAGACGGGGGGGCCCGGACAGATACGCAGTATTTT. Encoded protein: CASSLDGGARTDTQYF.

This chain connects TRBV27 to TRBJ1-5, with D possibly being TRBD1 (5 bases). This CDR3 has 14 amino acids. Looked up from germline, CDR1 is MNHEY and CDR2 is SMNVEV (reference sequence). Trimming removed 8 bases from V and 3 bases from J, with 14 bases in between. CDR3 sequence reads: CASGPGPINQPQHF. DNA for the CDR3: TGTGCCAGCGGGCCAGGGCCTATCAATCAGCCCCAGCATTTT.

The rearrangement joins TRBV5-8 to TRBJ1-5; TRBD1 aligns across 8 bases. The V segment lost 0 bases and the J segment 4 bases; nucleotides outside the gene matches: 0. Germline values: CDR1 SGHTS, CDR2 YDEGEE. The length of the CDR3 is 14 residues. CDR3 in amino acids: CASSLGTGNQPQHF. CDR3 coding DNA: TGTGCCAGCAGCTTGGGGACAGGGAATCAGCCCCAGCATTTT.

V usage is TRBV4-3 and J usage is TRBJ2-3; D is perhaps TRBD2 (6 bases). The CDR3 length is 14 residues. Trimming left V 4 bases short and J 6 bases short, with 14 bases between. Germline CDR1 is LGHNA and CDR2 is YSLEER. CDR3 residues: CASSRGGVRDTQYF. The CDR3 DNA reads TGCGCCAGCAGCCGCGGAGGGGTGCGGGATACGCAGTATTTT.

Note on this clone: The same CDR3 is also encoded by other DNA sequences in this sample. The chain employs TRBV9 and TRBJ2-2; a possible D gene is TRBD1 (6 bases). Germline V CDR1 and CDR2: SGDLS, YYNGEE. The CDR3 sequence is 15 residues long. V dropped 0 bases and J dropped 1 base, with 7 bases sitting between them. As DNA, the CDR3 is TGTGCCAGCAGCGTAGAAGGGGGGAACACCGGGGAGCTGTTTTTT. This gives the protein CASSVEGGNTGELFF. Filled out from reference TRBV9 and TRBJ2-2, the complete variable domain reads DSGVTQTPKHLITATGQRVTLRCSPRSGDLSVYWYQQSLDQGLQFLIQYYNGEERAKGNILERFSAQQFPDLHSELNLSSLELGDSALYFCASSVEGGNTGELFFGEGSRLTVL.

The chain has TRBV11-2 and TRBJ1-4; a possible D gene is TRBD1 (5 bases). V was clipped by 1 base and J by 4 bases, with 13 bases between them. The CDR3 runs 16 residues. Germline V gene data show CDR1 as SGHAT and CDR2 as FQNNGV. CDR3 sequence (DNA): TGTGCCAGCAGCTTAGGGCGGGGGGACCGTAATGAAAAACTGTTTTTT. It translates to CASSLGRGDRNEKLFF.

The count of this clone is one. This chain links TRBV6-4 with TRBJ2-3; 8 bases fit TRBD1. The CDR3 consists of 16 residues. With V trimmed by 6 bases and J by 8 bases, 16 bases remained unmatched. CDR1 is MRHNA and CDR2 is SNTAGT in the germline V gene. In DNA form, the CDR3 reads TGTGCCAGCAGCCCAGGACCGGACAGGGAGGCTGGTACGCAGTATTTT. Translation gives CASSPGPDREAGTQYF.

A word on this clone: At one end the junction does not follow the germline gene, possibly because of a read error. The chain has TRBV7-7 and TRBJ2-5; maybe TRBD1 (6 bases). CDR1 SSHAT and CDR2 FNYEAQ come from the germline V gene (reference sequence). The CDR3 is 14 amino acids. The CDR3 here is CASSPDRLQETQYF. CDR3 nucleotide sequence: TGTGCTAGCAGCCCCGACAGGCTCCAAGAGACCCAGTACTTC.

This chain uses TRBV9 with TRBJ2-5; 9 bases align to TRBD2. The CDR3 contains 16 residues. J lost 5 bases, V lost 4 bases, and 12 bases had no gene match. CDR1 and CDR2 (germline): SGDLS, YYNGEE. The CDR3 loop is CASSPRDAGGRETQYF. CDR3 DNA: TGTGCCAGCAGCCCTCGGGATGCGGGGGGGCGTGAGACCCAGTACTTC.

The rearrangement joins TRBV6-1 to TRBJ1-2; 9 bases fit TRBD1. CDR3 size: 15 residues. In germline, CDR1 is MNHNS, CDR2 SASEGT. The trim removed 5 bases at V and 0 bases at J, leaving 4 bases unmatched. CDR3 residues: CASSFRDRANYGYTF. Written as DNA, the CDR3 is TGTGCCAGCAGTTTCAGGGACAGGGCTAACTATGGCTACACCTTC.

Only a few counts were recorded for this clone. This sequence joins TRBV18 and TRBJ1-5; 7 nucleotides line up with TRBD1. This CDR3 is 17 amino acids long. From germline, CDR1 is KGHSH and CDR2 LQKENI. V dropped 5 bases and J dropped 0; count of bases not matched to a gene: 10. The CDR3 sequence is CASSFDRDPYSNQPQHF. DNA of the CDR3: TGTGCCAGCTCATTCGACAGGGACCCTTATAGCAATCAGCCCCAGCATTTT.

The chain links TRBV9 to TRBJ2-7, with TRBD1 matching over 9 bases. Germline-derived CDR1 and CDR2 are SGDLS and YYNGEE. The junction had 7 bases not matched to a gene; V was cut back by 4 bases and J by 2 bases. The CDR3 spans 15 residues. CDR3 residues: CASSITGTGPYEQYF. The CDR3 bases are TGTGCCAGCAGCATAACCGGGACAGGGCCCTACGAGCAGTACTTC.

CDR3: CSVEDRQGQGGSGNTIYF. The CDR3 DNA sequence: TGCAGCGTTGAAGACCGACAGGGACAGGGAGGCTCTGGAAACACCATATATTTT. The chain carries TRBV29-1 and TRBJ1-3; 9 bases agree with TRBD1. V was pared by 0 bases and J by 0 bases, with 9 bases of the junction left unmatched. CDR1 is SQVTM and CDR2 is ANQGSEA in the germline V gene. There are 18 residues in the CDR3.

This rearrangement joins TRBV6-6 to TRBJ1-2; D remains ambiguous. Germline CDR1 and CDR2: MNHNY and SVGAGI (reference sequence). Between the trimmed V and J ends, which lost 7 bases and 4 bases, there was a span of 13 bases. The CDR3 sequence is 13 residues long. In nucleotides, the CDR3 is TGTGCCAGCACCCAGGTCGCGTCCTATGGCTACACCTTC. This codes for CASTQVASYGYTF.

The CDR3 spells CASSQDQERGGYNEQFF. CDR3 coding DNA: TGTGCCAGCAGCCAAGATCAGGAGCGGGGGGGATACAATGAGCAGTTCTTC. The J gene is TRBJ2-1, the V gene TRBV4-2; 10 bases line up with TRBD2. V dropped 0 bases and J dropped 4; count of bases not matched to a gene: 6. CDR3 size: 17 residues. Germline V lookup: CDR1 LGHNA, CDR2 YNFKEQ.

V gene TRBV2 combines with J gene TRBJ2-5, with 8 bases fitting TRBD2. V trimming: 8 bases; J trimming: 5 bases; junction bases outside the gene matches: 13. CDR1 SNHLY and CDR2 FYNNEI come from the germline V gene. This CDR3 spans 15 amino acids. The CDR3 protein is CASGFDGGARETQYF. The DNA for the CDR3 is TGTGCCAGCGGCTTTGACGGGGGGGCACGGGAGACCCAGTACTTC.

The CDR3 nucleotides read TGCGCCACCACACAAACGGTGGGGGGGACTGAAGCTTTCTTT. Its protein product is CATTQTVGGTEAFF. This sequence joins TRBV5-1 and TRBJ1-1; maybe TRBD1 (5 bases). Germline CDR1 and CDR2: SGHRS and YFSETQ. The CDR3 has 14 residues. The ends were cut back, 9 bases at V and 5 bases at J, with 20 bases in the middle.